This entry features one T cell receptor (beta chain) sequence. What it binds is not known. Aged 18 to 65, the patients had hyperthyroidism that was newly diagnosed and had lasted under 2 months. Fresh peripheral blood, approximately 10 ml, was the source of the PBMCs. The investigators amplified TCR beta CDR3 regions from RNA transcripts. HTBI primers were the set used in a first-round RT-PCR of the TCR CDR3. Via MiXCR, TCRdb re-called the multiplex PCR reads, giving one row per CDR3 protein. Of some 200,000 distinct CDR3 sequences listed, 17% are singletons. These data originate in a study of T cells in Graves' hyperthyroidism and ophthalmopathy. Across the study: Before treatment of any kind, peripheral blood was taken at initial diagnosis. General study results and limits: Most thyroid-expanded clonotypes above 0.001 were also found in blood.

The trim removed 2 bases at V and 0 bases at J, leaving 1 base unmatched. CDR3 length: 14 amino acids. CDR1 and CDR2 from the germline V gene are MNHEY and SMNVEV (reference sequence). The rearrangement joins TRBV27 to TRBJ2-7; 7 bases map to TRBD1. The receptor was derived from a man aged 45-65 years with Graves' hyperthyroidism. Input material: blood. Written as DNA, the CDR3 is TGTGCCAGCAGTTTAGGACAGGCCTCCTACGAGCAGTACTTC. It encodes CASSLGQASYEQYF.